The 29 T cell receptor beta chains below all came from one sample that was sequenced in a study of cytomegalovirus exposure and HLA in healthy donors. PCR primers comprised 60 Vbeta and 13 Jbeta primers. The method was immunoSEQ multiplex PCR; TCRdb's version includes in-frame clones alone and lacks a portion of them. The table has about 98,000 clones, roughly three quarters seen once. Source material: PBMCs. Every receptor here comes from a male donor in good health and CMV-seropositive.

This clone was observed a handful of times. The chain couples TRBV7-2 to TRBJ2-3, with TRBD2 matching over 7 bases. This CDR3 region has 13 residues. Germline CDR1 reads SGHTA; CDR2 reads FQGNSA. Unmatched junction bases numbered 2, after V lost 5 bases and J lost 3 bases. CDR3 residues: CASSRTSTDTQYF. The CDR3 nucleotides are TGTGCCAGCAGCCGGACTAGTACAGATACGCAGTATTTT.

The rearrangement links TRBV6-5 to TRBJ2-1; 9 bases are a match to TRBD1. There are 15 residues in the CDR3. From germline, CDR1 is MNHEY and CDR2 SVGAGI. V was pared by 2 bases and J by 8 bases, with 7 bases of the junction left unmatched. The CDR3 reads CASSYGSDRGYEQFF. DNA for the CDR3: TGTGCCAGCAGTTACGGATCGGACAGGGGTTATGAGCAGTTCTTC.

The CDR3 is CASSRGTSGLQEQFF. CDR3 DNA: TGCGCCAGCAGCCGGGGGACTAGCGGGCTACAGGAGCAGTTCTTC. The V and J genes are TRBV4-3 and TRBJ2-1; 12 bases line up with TRBD2. The V segment lost 4 bases and the J segment 10 bases; nucleotides outside the gene matches: 8. In germline, CDR1 is LGHNA, CDR2 YSLEER. CDR3 length: 15 amino acids.

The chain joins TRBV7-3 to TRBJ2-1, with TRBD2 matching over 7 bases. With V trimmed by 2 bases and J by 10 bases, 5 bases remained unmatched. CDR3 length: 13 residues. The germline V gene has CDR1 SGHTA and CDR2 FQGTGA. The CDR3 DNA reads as TGTGCCAGCAGCTTAGGGGAGCGGGGAGAGCAGTTCTTC. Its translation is CASSLGERGEQFF.

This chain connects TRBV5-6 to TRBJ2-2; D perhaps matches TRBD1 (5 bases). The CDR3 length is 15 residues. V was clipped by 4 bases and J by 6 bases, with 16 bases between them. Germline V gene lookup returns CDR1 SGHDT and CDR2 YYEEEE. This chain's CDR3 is CASSTRTRAAGELFF. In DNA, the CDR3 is TGTGCCAGCAGCACCCGCACCAGGGCGGCCGGGGAGCTGTTTTTT.

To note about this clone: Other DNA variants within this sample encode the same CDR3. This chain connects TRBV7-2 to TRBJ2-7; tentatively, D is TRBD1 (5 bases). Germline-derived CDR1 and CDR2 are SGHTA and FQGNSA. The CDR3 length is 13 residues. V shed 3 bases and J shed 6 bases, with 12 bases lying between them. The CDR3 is CASSFGQGSEQYF. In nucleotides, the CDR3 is TGTGCCAGCAGCTTCGGGCAGGGTAGCGAGCAGTACTTC.

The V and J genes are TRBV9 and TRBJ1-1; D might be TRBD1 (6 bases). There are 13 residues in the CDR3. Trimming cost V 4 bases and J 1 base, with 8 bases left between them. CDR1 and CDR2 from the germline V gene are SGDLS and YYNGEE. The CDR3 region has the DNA TGTGCCAGCAGCACGACAGGGAACACTGAAGCTTTCTTT. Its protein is CASSTTGNTEAFF.

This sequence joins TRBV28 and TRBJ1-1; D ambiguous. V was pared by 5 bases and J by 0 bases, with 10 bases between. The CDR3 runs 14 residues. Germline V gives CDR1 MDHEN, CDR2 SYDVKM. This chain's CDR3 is CASSPGLLNTEAFF. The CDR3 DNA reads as TGTGCCAGCAGTCCCGGACTCTTGAACACTGAAGCTTTCTTT.

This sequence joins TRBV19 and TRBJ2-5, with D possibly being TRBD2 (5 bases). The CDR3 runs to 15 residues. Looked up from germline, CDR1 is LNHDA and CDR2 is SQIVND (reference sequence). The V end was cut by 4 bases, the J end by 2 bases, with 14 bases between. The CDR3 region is CASSTVAGGQETQYF. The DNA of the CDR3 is TGTGCCAGTAGTACCGTGGCCGGCGGGCAAGAGACCCAGTACTTC.

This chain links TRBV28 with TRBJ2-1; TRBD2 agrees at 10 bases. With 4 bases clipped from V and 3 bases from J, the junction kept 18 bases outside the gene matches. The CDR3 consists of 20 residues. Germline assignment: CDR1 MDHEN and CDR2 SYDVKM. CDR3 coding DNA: TGTGCCAGCAGTTCCGTGAGCGGGGGGTGGTCTAGCGGGAGCTACAATGAGCAGTTCTTC. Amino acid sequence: CASSSVSGGWSSGSYNEQFF. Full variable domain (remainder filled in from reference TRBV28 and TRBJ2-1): DVKVTQSSRYLVKRTGEKVFLECVQDMDHENMFWYRQDPGLGLRLIYFSYDVKMKEKGDIPEGYSVSREKKERFSLILESASTNQTSMYLCASSSVSGGWSSGSYNEQFFGPGTRLTVL.

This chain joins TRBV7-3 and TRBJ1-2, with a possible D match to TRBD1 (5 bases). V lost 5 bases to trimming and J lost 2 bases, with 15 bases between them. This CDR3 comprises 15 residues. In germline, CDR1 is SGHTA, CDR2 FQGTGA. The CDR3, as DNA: TGTGCCAGCAGCCCAAACGGGGGAACGAACTATGGCTACACCTTC. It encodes CASSPNGGTNYGYTF.

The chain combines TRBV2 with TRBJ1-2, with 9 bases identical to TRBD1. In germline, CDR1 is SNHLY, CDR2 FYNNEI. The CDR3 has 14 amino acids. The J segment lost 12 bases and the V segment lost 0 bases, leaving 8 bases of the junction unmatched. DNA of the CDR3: TGTGCCAGCAGTGAAGCAAGGGACAGGGATGAGAACACCTTC. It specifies CASSEARDRDENTF.

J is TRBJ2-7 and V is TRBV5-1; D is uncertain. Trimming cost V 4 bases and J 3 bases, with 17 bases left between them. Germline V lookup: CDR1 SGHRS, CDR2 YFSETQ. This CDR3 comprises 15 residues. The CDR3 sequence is CASSREAAASYEQYF. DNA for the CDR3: TGCGCCAGCAGCCGAGAGGCCGCCGCTAGCTACGAGCAGTACTTC.

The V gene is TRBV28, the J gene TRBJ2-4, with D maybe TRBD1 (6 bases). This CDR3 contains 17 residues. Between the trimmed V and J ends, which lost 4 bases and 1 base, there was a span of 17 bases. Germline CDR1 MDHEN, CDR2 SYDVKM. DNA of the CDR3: TGTGCCAGCAGTTCTCGCCCGTCTACAGGGGCCAAAAACATTCAGTACTTC. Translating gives CASSSRPSTGAKNIQYF.

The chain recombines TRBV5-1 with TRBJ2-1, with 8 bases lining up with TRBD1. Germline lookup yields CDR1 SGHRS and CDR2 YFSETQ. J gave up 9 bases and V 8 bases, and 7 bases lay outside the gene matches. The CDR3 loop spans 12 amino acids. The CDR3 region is CASQQGAGEQFF. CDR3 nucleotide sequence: TGCGCCAGTCAGCAGGGGGCGGGTGAGCAGTTCTTC. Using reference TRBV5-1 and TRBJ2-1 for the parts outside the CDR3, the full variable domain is KAGVTQTPRYLIKTRGQQVTLSCSPISGHRSVSWYQQTPGQGLQFLFEYFSETQRNKGNFPGRFSGRQFSNSRSEMNVSTLELGDSALYLCASQQGAGEQFFGPGTRLTVL.

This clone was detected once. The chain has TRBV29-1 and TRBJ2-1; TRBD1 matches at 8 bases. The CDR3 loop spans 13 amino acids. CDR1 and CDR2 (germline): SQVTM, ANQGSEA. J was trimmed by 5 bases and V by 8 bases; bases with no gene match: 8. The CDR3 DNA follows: TGCAGCTCCGGGACAGGCATTAACAATGAGCAGTTCTTC. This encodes CSSGTGINNEQFF.

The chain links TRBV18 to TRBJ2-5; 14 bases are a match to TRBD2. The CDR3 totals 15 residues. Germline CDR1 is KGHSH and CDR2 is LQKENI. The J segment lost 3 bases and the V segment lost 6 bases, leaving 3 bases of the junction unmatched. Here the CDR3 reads CASSPGLAGEETQYF. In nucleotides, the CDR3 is TGTGCCAGCTCCCCGGGACTAGCGGGAGAAGAGACCCAGTACTTC.

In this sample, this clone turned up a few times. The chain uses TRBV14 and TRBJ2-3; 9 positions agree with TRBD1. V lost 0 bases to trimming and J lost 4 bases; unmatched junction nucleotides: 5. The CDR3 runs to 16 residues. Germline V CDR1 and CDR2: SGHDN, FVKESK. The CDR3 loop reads CASSQDTGGYSDTQYF. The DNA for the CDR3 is TGTGCCAGCAGCCAAGATACAGGGGGCTATTCAGATACGCAGTATTTT.

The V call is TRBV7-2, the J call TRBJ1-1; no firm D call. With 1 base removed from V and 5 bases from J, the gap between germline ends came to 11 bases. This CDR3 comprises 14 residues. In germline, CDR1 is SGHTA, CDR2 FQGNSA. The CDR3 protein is CASSLETGNTEAFF. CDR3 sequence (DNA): TGTGCCAGCAGCTTAGAAACGGGAAATACTGAAGCTTTCTTT. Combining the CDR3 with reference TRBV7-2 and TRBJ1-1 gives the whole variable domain GAGVSQSPSNKVTEKGKDVELRCDPISGHTALYWYRQSLGQGLEFLIYFQGNSAPDKSGLPSDRFSAERTGGSVSTLTIQRTQQEDSAVYLCASSLETGNTEAFFGQGTRLTVV.

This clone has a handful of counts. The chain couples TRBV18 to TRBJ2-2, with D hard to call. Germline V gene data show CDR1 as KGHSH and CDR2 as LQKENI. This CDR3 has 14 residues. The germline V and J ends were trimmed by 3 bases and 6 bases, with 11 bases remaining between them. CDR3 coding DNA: TGTGCCAGCTCACCGCGCGATGAGTCCGGGGAGCTGTTTTTT. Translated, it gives CASSPRDESGELFF.

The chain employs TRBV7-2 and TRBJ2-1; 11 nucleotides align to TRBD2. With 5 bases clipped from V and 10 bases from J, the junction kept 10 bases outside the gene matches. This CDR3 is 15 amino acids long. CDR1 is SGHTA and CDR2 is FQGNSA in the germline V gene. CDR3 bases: TGTGCCAGCAGCATACTAGCGGGAGAATCCCAAGAGCAGTTCTTC. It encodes CASSILAGESQEQFF.

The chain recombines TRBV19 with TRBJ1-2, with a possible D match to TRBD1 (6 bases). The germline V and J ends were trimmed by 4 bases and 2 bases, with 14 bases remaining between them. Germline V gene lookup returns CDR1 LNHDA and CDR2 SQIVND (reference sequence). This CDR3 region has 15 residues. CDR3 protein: CASSRSLTGNYGYTF. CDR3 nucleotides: TGTGCCAGTAGTAGAAGCCTGACAGGAAACTATGGCTACACCTTC.

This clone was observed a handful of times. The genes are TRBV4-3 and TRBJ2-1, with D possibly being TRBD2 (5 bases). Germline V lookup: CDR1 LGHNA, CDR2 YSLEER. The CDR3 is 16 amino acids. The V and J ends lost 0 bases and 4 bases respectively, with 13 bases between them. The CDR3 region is CASSQDEAEKYNEQFF. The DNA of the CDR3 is TGCGCCAGCAGCCAAGATGAAGCGGAGAAGTACAATGAGCAGTTCTTC.

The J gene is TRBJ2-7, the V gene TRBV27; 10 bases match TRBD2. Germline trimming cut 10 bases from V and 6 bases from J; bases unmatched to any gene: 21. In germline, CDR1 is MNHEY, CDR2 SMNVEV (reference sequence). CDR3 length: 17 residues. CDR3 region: CAIPYPKAGGGTSEQYF. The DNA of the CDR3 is TGTGCCATCCCTTATCCCAAAGCGGGAGGGGGGACCTCCGAGCAGTACTTC.

Written as DNA, the CDR3 is TGTGCCAGCAGCTTTCAATCGGTTCCCGCCTACGAGCAGTACTTC. Protein product: CASSFQSVPAYEQYF. V and J are TRBV7-8 and TRBJ2-5; D uncertain. The J call may be mistaken, given a closer DNA end match to TRBJ2-7. The CDR3 sequence is 15 residues long. Germline V gene lookup returns CDR1 SGHVS and CDR2 FQNEAQ.

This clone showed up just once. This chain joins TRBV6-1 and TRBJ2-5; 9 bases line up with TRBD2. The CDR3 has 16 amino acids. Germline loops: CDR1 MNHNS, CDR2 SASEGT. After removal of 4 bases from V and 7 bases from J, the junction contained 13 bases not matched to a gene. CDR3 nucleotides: TGTGCCAGCAGTGGGCTGGTAGGGGCGCGGGGGGGGACCCAGTACTTC. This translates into CASSGLVGARGGTQYF.

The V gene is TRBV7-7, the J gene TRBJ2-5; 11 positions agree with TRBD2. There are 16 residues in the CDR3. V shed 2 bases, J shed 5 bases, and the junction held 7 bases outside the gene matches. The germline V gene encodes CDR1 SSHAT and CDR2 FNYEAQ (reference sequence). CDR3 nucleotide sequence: TGTGCCAGCAGCTTACGCGGGACTAGCGGCGGGGAGACCCAGTACTTC. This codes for CASSLRGTSGGETQYF.

The CDR3: CASSQPGGTGELFF. The CDR3 DNA reads TGTGCCAGCAGCCAACCGGGGGGAACCGGGGAGCTGTTTTTT. This chain uses TRBV16 with TRBJ2-2; TRBD2 aligns across 7 bases. The CDR3 spans 14 residues. V was clipped by 2 bases and J by 5 bases; unmatched bases: 2. The germline V gene encodes CDR1 KGHSY and CDR2 FQNENV. The entire variable domain, with the rest obtained from reference TRBV16 and TRBJ2-2, is as follows: GEEVAQTPKHLVRGEGQKAKLYCAPIKGHSYVFWYQQVLKNEFKFLISFQNENVFDETGMPKERFSAKCLPNSPCSLEIQATKLEDSAVYFCASSQPGGTGELFFGEGSRLTVL.

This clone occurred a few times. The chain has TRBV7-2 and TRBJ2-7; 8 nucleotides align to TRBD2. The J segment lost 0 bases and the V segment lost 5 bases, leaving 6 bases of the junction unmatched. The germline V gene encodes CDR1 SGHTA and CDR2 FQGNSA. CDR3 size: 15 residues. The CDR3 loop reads CASSLQAGASYEQYF. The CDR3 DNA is TGTGCCAGCAGCCTACAAGCGGGGGCCTCCTACGAGCAGTACTTC.